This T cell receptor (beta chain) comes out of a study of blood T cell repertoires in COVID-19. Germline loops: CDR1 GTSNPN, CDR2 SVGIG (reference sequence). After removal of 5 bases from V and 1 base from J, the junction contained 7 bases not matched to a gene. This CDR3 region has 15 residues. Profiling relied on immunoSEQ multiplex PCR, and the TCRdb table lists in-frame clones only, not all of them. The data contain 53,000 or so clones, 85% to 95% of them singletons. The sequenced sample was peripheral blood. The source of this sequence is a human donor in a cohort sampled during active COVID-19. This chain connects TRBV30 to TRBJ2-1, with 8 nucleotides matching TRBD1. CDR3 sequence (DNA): TGTGCCTGGGACCCAGACAGGGGTTCCTACAATGAGCAGTTCTTC. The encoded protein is CAWDPDRGSYNEQFF.